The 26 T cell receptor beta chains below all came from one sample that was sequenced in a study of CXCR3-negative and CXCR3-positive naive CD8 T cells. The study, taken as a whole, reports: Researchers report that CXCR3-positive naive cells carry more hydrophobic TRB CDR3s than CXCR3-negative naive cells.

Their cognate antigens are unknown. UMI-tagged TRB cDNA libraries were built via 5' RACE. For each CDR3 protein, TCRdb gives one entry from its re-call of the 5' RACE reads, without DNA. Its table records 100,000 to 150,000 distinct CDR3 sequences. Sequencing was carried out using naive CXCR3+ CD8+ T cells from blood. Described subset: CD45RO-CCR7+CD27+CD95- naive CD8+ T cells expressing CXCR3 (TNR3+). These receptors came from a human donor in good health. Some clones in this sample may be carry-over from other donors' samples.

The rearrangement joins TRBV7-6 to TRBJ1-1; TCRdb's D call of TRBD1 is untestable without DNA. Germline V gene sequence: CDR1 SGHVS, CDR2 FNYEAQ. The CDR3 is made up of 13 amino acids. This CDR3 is CASSFETGFPPFF.

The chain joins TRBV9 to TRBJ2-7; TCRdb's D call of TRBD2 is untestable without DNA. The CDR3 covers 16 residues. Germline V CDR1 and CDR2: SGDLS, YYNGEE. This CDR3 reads CASSVSGLAGYYEQYF.

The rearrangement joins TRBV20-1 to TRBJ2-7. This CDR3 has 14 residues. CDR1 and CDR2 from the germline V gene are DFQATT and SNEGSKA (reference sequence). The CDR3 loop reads CSASSFTSDYEQYF.

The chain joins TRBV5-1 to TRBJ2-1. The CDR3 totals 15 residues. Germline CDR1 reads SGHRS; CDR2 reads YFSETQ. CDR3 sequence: CASSFSWEYYNEQFF.

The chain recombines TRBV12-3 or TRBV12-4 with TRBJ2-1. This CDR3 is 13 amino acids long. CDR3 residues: CASSEAGRNEQFF.

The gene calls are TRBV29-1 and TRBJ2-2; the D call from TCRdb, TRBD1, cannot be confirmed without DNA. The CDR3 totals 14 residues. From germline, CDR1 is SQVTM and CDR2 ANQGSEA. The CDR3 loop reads CSVQFGVPTGELFF.

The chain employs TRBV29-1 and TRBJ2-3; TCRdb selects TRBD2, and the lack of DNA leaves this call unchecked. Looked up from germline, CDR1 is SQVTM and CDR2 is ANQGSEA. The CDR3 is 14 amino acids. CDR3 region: CSFSGGLSTDTQYF.

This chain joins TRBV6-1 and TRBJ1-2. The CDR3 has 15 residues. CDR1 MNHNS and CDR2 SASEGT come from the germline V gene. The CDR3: CASSEAPSPQGGYTF.

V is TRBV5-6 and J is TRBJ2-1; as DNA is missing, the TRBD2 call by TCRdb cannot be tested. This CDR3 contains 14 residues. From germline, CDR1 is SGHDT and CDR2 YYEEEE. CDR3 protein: CASSLVGRNNEQFF.

The CDR3 loop is CASSQEDGNTNNEQFF. The chain uses TRBV6-2 or TRBV6-3 and TRBJ2-1; TCRdb indicates TRBD2, and absent DNA this call remains unverified. Germline loops: CDR1 MNHEY, CDR2 SVGEGT. This CDR3 is built from 16 residues.

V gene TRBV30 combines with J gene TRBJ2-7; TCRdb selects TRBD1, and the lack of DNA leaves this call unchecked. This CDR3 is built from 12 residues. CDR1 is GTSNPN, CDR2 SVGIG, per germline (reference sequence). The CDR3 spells CAWSAGFLEQYF. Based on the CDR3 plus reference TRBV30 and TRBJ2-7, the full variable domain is SQTIHQWPATLVQPVGSPLSLECTVEGTSNPNLYWYRQAAGRGLQLLFYSVGIGQISSEVPQNLSASRPQDRQFILSSKKLLLSDSGFYLCAWSAGFLEQYFGPGTRLTVT.

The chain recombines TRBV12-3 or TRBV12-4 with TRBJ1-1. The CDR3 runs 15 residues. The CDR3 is CASSLGIEGNTEAFF.

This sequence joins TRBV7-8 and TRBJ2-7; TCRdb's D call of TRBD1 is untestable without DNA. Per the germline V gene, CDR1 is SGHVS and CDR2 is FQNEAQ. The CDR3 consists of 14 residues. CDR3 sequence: CASSLQGANYEQYF.

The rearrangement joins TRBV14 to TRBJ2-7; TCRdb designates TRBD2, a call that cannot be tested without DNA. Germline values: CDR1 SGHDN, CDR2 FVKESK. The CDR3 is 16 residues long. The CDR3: CASSQDLLGSSLEQYF.

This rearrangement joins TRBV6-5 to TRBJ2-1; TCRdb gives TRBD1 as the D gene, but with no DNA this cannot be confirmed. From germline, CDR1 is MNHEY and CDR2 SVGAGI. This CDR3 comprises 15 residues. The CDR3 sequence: CASSPGQNSYNEQFF.

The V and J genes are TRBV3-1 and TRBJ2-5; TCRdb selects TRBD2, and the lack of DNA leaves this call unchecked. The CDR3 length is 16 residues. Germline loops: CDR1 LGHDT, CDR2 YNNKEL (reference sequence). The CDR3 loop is CASSLTAPAGDAAQYF.

The CDR3: CASTLGDEQFF. The chain employs TRBV28 and TRBJ2-1. The germline V gene has CDR1 MDHEN and CDR2 SYDVKM. This CDR3 comprises 11 residues.

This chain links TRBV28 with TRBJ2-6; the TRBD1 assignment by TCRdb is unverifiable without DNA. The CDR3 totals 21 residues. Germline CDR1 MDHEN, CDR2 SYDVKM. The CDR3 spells CASSLIPPSWQGASGANVLTF.

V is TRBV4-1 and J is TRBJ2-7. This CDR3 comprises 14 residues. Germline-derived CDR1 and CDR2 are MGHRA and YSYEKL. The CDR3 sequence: CASSQVQVGLEQYF.

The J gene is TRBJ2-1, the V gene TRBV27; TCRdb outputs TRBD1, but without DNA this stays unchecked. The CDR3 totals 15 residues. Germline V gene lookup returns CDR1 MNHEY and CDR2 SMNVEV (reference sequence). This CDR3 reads CASSPLPISYNEQFF.

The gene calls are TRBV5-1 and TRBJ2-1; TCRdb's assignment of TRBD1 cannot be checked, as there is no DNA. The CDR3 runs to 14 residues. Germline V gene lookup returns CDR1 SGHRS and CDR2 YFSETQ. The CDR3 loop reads CASSLAGGGNEQFF.

The CDR3 loop reads CGSQTGGENSPLHF. The rearrangement links TRBV29-1 to TRBJ1-6. This CDR3 region has 14 residues. Germline CDR1 is SQVTM and CDR2 is ANQGSEA.

This CDR3 is CASSLAEWNEQFF. The chain couples TRBV5-1 to TRBJ2-1. There are 13 residues in the CDR3. From germline, CDR1 is SGHRS and CDR2 YFSETQ.

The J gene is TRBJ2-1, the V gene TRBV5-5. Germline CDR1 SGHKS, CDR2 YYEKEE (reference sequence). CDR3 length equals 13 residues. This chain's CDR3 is CASSFSRNNEQFF.

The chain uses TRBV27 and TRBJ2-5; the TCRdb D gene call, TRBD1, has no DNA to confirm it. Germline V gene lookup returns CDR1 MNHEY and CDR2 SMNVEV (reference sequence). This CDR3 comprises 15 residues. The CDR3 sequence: CASSLYRGRPETQYF.

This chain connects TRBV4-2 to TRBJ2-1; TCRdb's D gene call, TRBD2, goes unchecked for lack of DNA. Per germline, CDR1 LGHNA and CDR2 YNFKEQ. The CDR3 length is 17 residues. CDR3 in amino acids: CASSQSGASGAYNEQFF.